These 30 T cell receptor beta chains were all obtained from the same sample, sequenced in a study of molecular identifiers for immune sequencing clone quantification. Each CDR3 protein is one row after TCRdb ran MiXCR on the PCR reads. The sample has over 600,000 distinct CDR3 sequences, 20% seen once. Input material: naive CD8+ T cells from blood, with Jurkat cell RNA spiked in. Subset of the sample: FACS-sorted CD8+CD4-CCR7+CD45RA+ naive T cells. Receptors originate from a human donor in good health. Some libraries in this study had Jurkat cell RNA spiked in.

This clonotype has at least ten counts. The chain recombines TRBV5-6 with TRBJ2-7; no reliable D call. The length of the CDR3 is 13 residues. CDR1 is SGHDT, CDR2 YYEEEE, per germline. V shed 8 bases and J shed 5 bases, with 17 bases lying between them. As DNA, the CDR3 is TGTGCCAGTACTACCTGGGCTTCGGACGAGCAGTACTTC. Translated, it gives CASTTWASDEQYF.

This clonotype was observed many times. The V and J genes are TRBV5-6 and TRBJ1-1; the D is unclear. V gave up 0 bases and J gave up 2 bases, with 8 bases separating them. Germline V gives CDR1 SGHDT, CDR2 YYEEEE. The CDR3 runs to 14 residues. CDR3 nucleotide sequence: TGTGCCAGCAGCTTGGGCGGTCAAAACACTGAAGCTTTCTTT. This encodes CASSLGGQNTEAFF.

Details on this clonotype: This may come from a read error, since a much larger clone is one base off. V and J are TRBV30 and TRBJ2-7; 7 nucleotides match TRBD1. With V trimmed by 0 bases and J by 7 bases, 6 bases remained unmatched. There are 13 residues in the CDR3. Germline CDR1 and CDR2: GTSNPN and SVGIG (reference sequence). The CDR3 spells CAWSVFSRGEQYF. The CDR3 DNA reads TGTGCCTGGAGTGTATTCTCCAGGGGGGAGCAGTACTTC.

The rearrangement links TRBV19 to TRBJ2-1, with 9 bases matching TRBD2. The CDR3 has 15 amino acids. Trimming removed 5 bases from V and 8 bases from J; junction bases left unmatched: 10. CDR1 LNHDA and CDR2 SQIVND come from the germline V gene (reference sequence). CDR3 nucleotide sequence: TGTGCCAGTAGTCAGGCGGGGGGGCCAGTCGATGAGCAGTTCTTC. It yields the protein CASSQAGGPVDEQFF.

This clonotype was counted at least ten times. The chain couples TRBV29-1 to TRBJ1-2, with 7 bases matching TRBD1. CDR1 SQVTM and CDR2 ANQGSEA come from the germline V gene. This CDR3 contains 14 residues. J gave up 4 bases and V 7 bases, and 12 bases lay outside the gene matches. Here the CDR3 reads CSAADRDTIYGYTF. The DNA of the CDR3 is TGCAGCGCCGCAGACAGGGACACCATCTATGGCTACACCTTC.

Comment on this clonotype: A much more abundant neighbour one base away suggests this may be a read error. The rearrangement links TRBV20-1 to TRBJ2-7, with a tentative D call TRBD2 (6 bases). This CDR3 has 13 residues. Per the germline V gene, CDR1 is DFQATT and CDR2 is SNEGSKA (reference sequence). The CDR3 DNA is TGCAATGCTAGGGACTTAAAGGCCTACGAGCAGTACTTC. It codes for CNARDLKAYEQYF.

This clonotype has a handful of counts. A clone one base away is much larger, so this may be a read error. This chain uses TRBV4-1 with TRBJ1-4; 8 nucleotides match TRBD1. The CDR3 length is 14 residues. Germline assignment: CDR1 MGHRA and CDR2 YSYEKL. The CDR3 sequence is CASSRQGANEELFF. CDR3 bases: TGCGCCAGCAGTCGTCAGGGGGCGAATGAAGAACTGTTTTTT.

This clonotype was detected many times. The chain links TRBV7-9 to TRBJ1-3; D is ambiguous. The CDR3 is 12 residues long. Per germline, CDR1 SEHNR and CDR2 FQNEAQ (reference sequence). V lost 6 bases, J lost 8 bases, and 11 bases lay in between. The CDR3 coding sequence is TGTGCCAGCAGTTCCGGAATGGACACCATATATTTT. Its protein is CASSSGMDTIYF.

Concerning this clonotype itself: The conserved phenylalanine or tryptophan is not found at the CDR3 terminus, so this likely reflects a read error. The rearrangement uses TRBV20-1 and TRBJ2-7; D may be TRBD1 (5 bases). V lost 2 bases to trimming and J lost 3 bases, with 11 bases between them. CDR3 size: 13 residues. The germline CDR1 and CDR2 sequences are DFQATT and SNEGSKA (reference sequence). The chain's CDR3 is CSARPQGFYEQYL. The CDR3 nucleotides read TGCAGTGCTAGACCCCAGGGATTCTACGAGCAGTACCTC.

This clonotype was counted ten times or more. This sequence joins TRBV10-3 and TRBJ1-6; D is ambiguous. Germline assignment: CDR1 ENHRY and CDR2 SYGVKD. The germline V and J ends were trimmed by 3 bases and 9 bases, with 12 bases remaining between them. This CDR3 region has 14 residues. CDR3 protein: CAISEPASSSPLHF. The CDR3 coding sequence is TGTGCCATCAGTGAACCCGCTTCGAGTTCACCCCTCCACTTT.

In its sample, this clonotype was seen a few times. The chain employs TRBV6-5 and TRBJ1-1, with a tentative D call TRBD1 (6 bases). V was clipped by 1 base and J by 0 bases, with 15 bases between them. The CDR3 spans 17 residues. Germline CDR1 is MNHEY and CDR2 is SVGAGI. The CDR3 reads CASSYLPMGGLNTEAFF. The CDR3 DNA reads as TGTGCCAGCAGTTACTTGCCGATGGGGGGCTTGAACACTGAAGCTTTCTTT.

This clonotype appeared many times. This rearrangement joins TRBV6-6 to TRBJ1-1, with D possibly being TRBD1 (6 bases). The CDR3 spans 18 residues. Trimming removed 3 bases at V and 2 bases at J, with 22 bases between. Per the germline V gene, CDR1 is MNHNY and CDR2 is SVGAGI (reference sequence). The CDR3 DNA is TGTGCCAGCAGTTATACCCCTCCGGACAGCTTTCTTAACACTGAAGCTTTCTTT. Translating it yields CASSYTPPDSFLNTEAFF.

This clonotype came up many times. This chain links TRBV3-1 with TRBJ2-3; D is undetermined. Per the germline V gene, CDR1 is LGHDT and CDR2 is YNNKEL (reference sequence). This CDR3 has 14 amino acids. V dropped 0 bases and J dropped 10 bases, with 14 bases sitting between them. For the CDR3, the DNA is TGTGCCAGCAGCCAAGAATGGCAGGCAGTTGCGCAGTATTTT. Protein: CASSQEWQAVAQYF.

This clonotype was detected only a few times. This chain uses TRBV6-2 or TRBV6-3 with TRBJ2-3; 9 nucleotides align to TRBD2. Germline values: CDR1 MNHEY, CDR2 SVGEGT. This CDR3 spans 15 amino acids. Trimming cost V 4 bases and J 4 bases; bases outside gene matches: 6. For the CDR3, the DNA is TGTGCCAGCAGTTGCGGCGGGGGGGCCCCAGATACGCAGTATTTT. It is translated as CASSCGGGAPDTQYF.

This clonotype came up a few times. The chain has TRBV15 and TRBJ2-2; the D is unclear. The CDR3 extends over 16 amino acids. Germline values: CDR1 LNHNV, CDR2 YYDKDF (reference sequence). Trimming took 0 bases from V and 0 from J, leaving 8 bases between them. The CDR3: CATSRDERSNTGELFF. The DNA for the CDR3 is TGTGCCACCAGCAGAGATGAGCGATCGAACACCGGGGAGCTGTTTTTT.

The sample holds a few counts of this clonotype. The rearrangement uses TRBV9 and TRBJ1-1; possibly TRBD1 for D (5 bases). Trimming stripped 0 bases from V and 5 bases from J, with 11 bases between. Germline CDR1 SGDLS, CDR2 YYNGEE. The length of the CDR3 is 14 residues. CDR3 loop: CASSVVGGGTEAFF. Here the CDR3 DNA reads TGTGCCAGCAGCGTAGTGGGGGGAGGGACTGAAGCTTTCTTT.

For this clonotype: Being one base from a much bigger clone, this may be a read error. This rearrangement joins TRBV29-1 to TRBJ1-2; the D is unclear. The CDR3 is 12 residues long. CDR1 is SQVTM, CDR2 ANQGSEA, per germline. CDR3 sequence reads: CSVERQAGGYAF. As DNA, the CDR3 is TGCAGCGTTGAAAGGCAGGCAGGCGGCTACGCCTTC. The full variable domain, its missing parts supplied by reference TRBV29-1 and TRBJ1-2, is SAVISQKPSRDICQRGTSLTIQCQVDSQVTMMFWYRQQPGQSLTLIATANQGSEATYESGFVIDKFPISRPNLTFSTLTVSNMSPEDSSIYLCSVERQAGGYAFGSGTRLTVV.

With regard to this clonotype: This clone may be a read error of a much larger clone one base away. V and J are TRBV12-3 or TRBV12-4 and TRBJ1-2; D is ambiguous. The CDR3 runs 12 residues. V lost 5 bases and J 4 bases, leaving 8 bases between the germline ends. CDR3 region: CASSRAPYGYTF. CDR3 bases: TGTGCCAGCAGTAGGGCCCCCTATGGCTACACCTTC.

This clonotype has a single count. A much larger clone differs from this one at a single base, so this may be a read error. The CDR3: CAWRVGPDEGEQFF. CDR3 DNA sequence: TGTGCCTGGAGAGTAGGGCCAGACGAGGGTGAGCAGTTCTTC. The V and J genes are TRBV30 and TRBJ2-1, with a weak D call TRBD2 (5 bases). This CDR3 has 14 amino acids. The V end was cut by 3 bases, the J end by 9 bases, with 18 bases between. Germline CDR1 GTSNPN, CDR2 SVGIG (reference sequence). Filled out from reference TRBV30 and TRBJ2-1, the complete variable domain reads SQTIHQWPATLVQPVGSPLSLECTVEGTSNPNLYWYRQAAGRGLQLLFYSVGIGQISSEVPQNLSASRPQDRQFILSSKKLLLSDSGFYLCAWRVGPDEGEQFFGPGTRLTVL.

This clonotype was detected many times. The chain uses TRBV6-1 and TRBJ2-3; TRBD1 is a possible D gene (5 bases). Germline V gene sequence: CDR1 MNHNS, CDR2 SASEGT. V dropped 6 bases and J dropped 3 bases, with 13 bases sitting between them. The CDR3 spans 14 residues. The DNA of the CDR3 is TGTGCCAGCAGCCCCATGGGGCCAACAGATACGCAGTATTTT. Translated: CASSPMGPTDTQYF.

This clonotype was observed a few times. The chain couples TRBV6-2 or TRBV6-3 to TRBJ2-3, with 10 positions matching TRBD2. Germline V lookup: CDR1 MNHEY, CDR2 SVGEGT. The ends lost 0 bases at V and 1 base at J; junction bases unmatched: 7. CDR3 length: 18 amino acids. The CDR3 loop reads CASSYSVLAGVRTDTQYF. The CDR3 DNA reads TGTGCCAGCAGTTACTCGGTCCTAGCGGGAGTACGCACAGATACGCAGTATTTT.

V gene TRBV5-4 combines with J gene TRBJ2-1; D uncertain. Germline-derived CDR1 and CDR2 are SGHNT and YYREEE (reference sequence). Trimming cost V 4 bases and J 5 bases, with 10 bases left between them. The CDR3 has 13 residues. CDR3 sequence: CASSSTEHNEQFF. CDR3 in DNA: TGTGCCAGCAGCAGCACAGAGCACAATGAGCAGTTCTTC.

As regards this clonotype: A clone one base away is much larger, so this may be a read error. This chain links TRBV11-2 with TRBJ1-1; possible D gene TRBD1, 6 bases. Germline V gene sequence: CDR1 SGHAT, CDR2 FQNNGV. V was shortened by 7 bases and J by 4 bases, with 19 bases between the two germline ends. The CDR3 length is 15 residues. As DNA, the CDR3 is TGTGCCAGCAACCCGTGGACAGTGATGCCCACTGAAGCTTTCTTT. Protein sequence: CASNPWTVMPTEAFF.

Ten or more counts support this clonotype. The rearrangement joins TRBV5-4 to TRBJ1-1, with D unclear. Germline V gene lookup returns CDR1 SGHNT and CDR2 YYREEE (reference sequence). The CDR3 extends over 16 amino acids. The ends were cut back, 1 base at V and 1 base at J, with 14 bases in the middle. The DNA of the CDR3 is TGTGCCAGCAGCTTGAGGGCAAGGAATACGAACACTGAAGCTTTCTTT. Translating gives CASSLRARNTNTEAFF.

Many counts were recorded for this clonotype. The chain uses TRBV29-1 and TRBJ2-3; TRBD1 matches 10 bases. The V and J ends lost 6 bases and 4 bases, in that order; junction bases with no gene match: 7. This CDR3 region has 14 residues. CDR1 and CDR2 (germline): SQVTM, ANQGSEA. The CDR3 DNA sequence: TGCAGCGTAGTACCGGGACAGGGGTCAGATACGCAGTATTTT. Translating gives CSVVPGQGSDTQYF.

Many counts were recorded for this clonotype. J is TRBJ1-3 and V is TRBV19; D uncertain. From germline, CDR1 is LNHDA and CDR2 SQIVND (reference sequence). V was trimmed by 5 bases and J by 3 bases, leaving 5 bases between them. There are 12 residues in the CDR3. CDR3 nucleotides: TGTGCCAGTAGTCCGGATGGAAACACCATATATTTT. Encoded protein: CASSPDGNTIYF.

This clonotype was observed many times. V is TRBV5-1 and J is TRBJ1-2; TRBD1 matches 9 bases. CDR1 and CDR2 (germline): SGHRS, YFSETQ. V lost 4 bases, J lost 2 bases, and 9 bases stayed unmatched. This CDR3 spans 16 amino acids. CDR3: CASSQGQGWSNYGYTF. In DNA, the CDR3 is TGCGCCAGCAGCCAGGGACAGGGATGGAGCAACTATGGCTACACCTTC. Supplemented by reference TRBV5-1 and TRBJ1-2, the full variable domain reads KAGVTQTPRYLIKTRGQQVTLSCSPISGHRSVSWYQQTPGQGLQFLFEYFSETQRNKGNFPGRFSGRQFSNSRSEMNVSTLELGDSALYLCASSQGQGWSNYGYTFGSGTRLTVV.

At least ten counts were recorded for this clonotype. CDR3 residues: CASSLSAGSNQPQHF. CDR3 bases: TGTGCCAGCAGTTTATCGGCCGGGTCCAATCAGCCCCAGCATTTT. The chain is built from TRBV28 and TRBJ1-5; D unresolved. The CDR3 runs 15 residues. Per the germline V gene, CDR1 is MDHEN and CDR2 is SYDVKM. The V and J ends lost 1 base and 3 bases respectively, with 10 bases between them.

Comments on this clonotype: A much larger clonotype is one base distant, so this may be a read error. The DNA for the CDR3 is TGCGCCAGCAGCCCCAAGGGGTGCTCCTACGAGCAGTACTTC. It is translated as CASSPKGCSYEQYF. The rearrangement uses TRBV4-1 and TRBJ2-7, with D possibly being TRBD1 (5 bases). The ends were cut back, 4 bases at V and 0 bases at J, with 10 bases in the middle. Germline V gene data show CDR1 as MGHRA and CDR2 as YSYEKL. The CDR3 consists of 14 residues.

Here the CDR3 DNA reads TGTGCCAGCAGCTTTGGGGCGGGAGCGGGGACGGATACGCAGCATTTT. Translation gives CASSFGAGAGTDTQHF. The chain links TRBV5-6 to TRBJ2-3; the D gene is possibly TRBD1 (5 bases). The J call could be wrong; TRBJ1-5 is a better fit for the DNA end. This CDR3 has 16 amino acids. CDR1 SGHDT and CDR2 YYEEEE come from the germline V gene.